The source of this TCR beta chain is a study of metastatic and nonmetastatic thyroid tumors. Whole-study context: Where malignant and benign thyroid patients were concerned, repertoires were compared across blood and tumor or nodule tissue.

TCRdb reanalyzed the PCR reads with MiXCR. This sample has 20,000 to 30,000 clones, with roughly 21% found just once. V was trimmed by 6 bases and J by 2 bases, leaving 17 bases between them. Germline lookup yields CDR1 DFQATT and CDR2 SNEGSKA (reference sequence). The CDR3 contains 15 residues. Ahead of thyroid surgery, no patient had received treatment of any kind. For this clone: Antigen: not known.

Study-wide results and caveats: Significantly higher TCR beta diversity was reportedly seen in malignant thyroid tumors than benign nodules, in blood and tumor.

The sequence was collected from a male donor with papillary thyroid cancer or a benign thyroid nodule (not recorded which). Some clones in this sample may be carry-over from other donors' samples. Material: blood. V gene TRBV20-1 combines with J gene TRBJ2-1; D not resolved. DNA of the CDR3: TGCAGTGCCCTCGCTACTATCGGAGCCTACAATGAGCAGTTCTTC. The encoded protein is CSALATIGAYNEQFF.